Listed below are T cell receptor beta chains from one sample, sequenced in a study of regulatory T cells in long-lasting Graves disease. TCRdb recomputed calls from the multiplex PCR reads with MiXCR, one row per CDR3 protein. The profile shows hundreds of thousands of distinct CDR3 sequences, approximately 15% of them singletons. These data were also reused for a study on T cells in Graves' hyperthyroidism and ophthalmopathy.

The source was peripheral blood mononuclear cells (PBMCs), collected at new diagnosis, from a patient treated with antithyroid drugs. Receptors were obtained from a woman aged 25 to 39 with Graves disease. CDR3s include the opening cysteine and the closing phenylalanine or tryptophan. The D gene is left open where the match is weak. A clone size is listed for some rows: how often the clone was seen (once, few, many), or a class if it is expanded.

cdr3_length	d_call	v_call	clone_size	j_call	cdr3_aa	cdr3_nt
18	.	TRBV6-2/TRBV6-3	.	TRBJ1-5	CASSPDSWGVGSNQPQHF	TGTGCCAGCAGTCCCGACTCGTGGGGGGTAGGAAGCAATCAGCCCCAGCATTTT
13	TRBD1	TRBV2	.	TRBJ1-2	CASSAQGADGYTF	TGTGCCAGCAGTGCTCAGGGGGCCGATGGCTACACCTTC
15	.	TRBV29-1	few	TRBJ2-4	CSVEEWRARGNIQYF	TGCAGCGTTGAAGAGTGGAGGGCGAGAGGAAACATTCAGTACTTC
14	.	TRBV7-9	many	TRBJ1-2	CASSFGGNYYGYTF	TGTGCCAGCAGCTTCGGTGGCAATTACTATGGCTACACCTTC
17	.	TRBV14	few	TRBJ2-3	CASSPDGSILGRDTQYF	TGTGCCAGCAGCCCAGATGGTTCGATTTTAGGGAGAGATACGCAGTATTTT
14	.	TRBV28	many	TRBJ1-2	CASSFEVPQGGYTF	TGTGCCAGCAGTTTTGAGGTCCCCCAGGGTGGCTACACCTTC
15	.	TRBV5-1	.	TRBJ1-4	CASSLEAGHYEKLFF	TGCGCCAGCAGCTTGGAGGCAGGTCATTATGAAAAACTGTTTTTT
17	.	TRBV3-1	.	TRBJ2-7	CASSQGGSAAFDYEQYF	TGTGCCAGCAGCCAAGGAGGATCAGCGGCTTTCGATTACGAGCAGTACTTC
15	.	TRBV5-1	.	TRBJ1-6	CASSLAGGLYSPLHF	TGCGCCAGCAGCTTGGCTGGGGGCCTATATTCACCCCTCCACTTT
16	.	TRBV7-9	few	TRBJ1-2	CASSFPEGASNYGYTF	TGTGCCAGCAGCTTCCCCGAAGGGGCCTCTAACTATGGCTACACCTTC
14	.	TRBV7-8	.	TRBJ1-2	CASSYGRSNYGYTF	TGTGCCAGCAGCTATGGGAGGTCTAACTATGGCTACACCTTC
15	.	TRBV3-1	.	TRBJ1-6	CASSFRDREGSPLHF	TGTGCCAGCTCCTTCCGGGATCGGGAGGGATCACCCCTCCACTTT
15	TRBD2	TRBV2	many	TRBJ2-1	CASSEAGGFYNEQFF	TGTGCCAGCAGCGAAGCGGGGGGATTCTACAATGAGCAGTTCTTC
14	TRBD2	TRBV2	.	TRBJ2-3	CASERGTHTDTQYF	TGTGCCAGTGAGCGGGGCACACACACAGATACGCAGTATTTT
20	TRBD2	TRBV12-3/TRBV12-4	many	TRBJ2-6	CASSPNIPRSGRAWANVLTF	TGTGCCAGCAGTCCAAACATTCCAAGGAGCGGGAGGGCCTGGGCCAACGTCCTGACTTTC
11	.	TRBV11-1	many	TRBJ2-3	CASSFAHTQYF	TGTGCCAGCAGCTTCGCTCATACGCAGTATTTT
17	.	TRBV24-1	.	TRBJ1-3	CASIGTAGLNSGNTIYF	TGTGCCTCGATAGGTACTGCGGGACTGAACTCTGGAAACACCATATATTTT
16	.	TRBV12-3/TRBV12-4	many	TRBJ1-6	CASSPESPGGSSPLHF	TGTGCCAGCAGTCCTGAAAGCCCCGGGGGCAGTTCACCCCTCCACTTT
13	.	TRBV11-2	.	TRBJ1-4	CASSLDRGVRLFF	TGTGCCAGCAGCTTAGATAGGGGCGTAAGACTGTTTTTT
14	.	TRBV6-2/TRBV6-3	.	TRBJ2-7	CASSPTGGPYEQYF	TGTGCCAGCAGTCCGACAGGTGGCCCCTACGAGCAGTACTTC
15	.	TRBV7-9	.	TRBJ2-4	CASSPGAESKNIQYF	TGTGCCAGCAGCCCGGGAGCTGAATCCAAAAACATTCAGTACTTC
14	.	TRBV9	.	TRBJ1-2	CASSVGQVNYGYTF	TGTGCCAGCAGCGTAGGACAGGTTAACTATGGCTACACCTTC
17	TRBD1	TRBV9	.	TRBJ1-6	CASSGGPSRGKGSPLHF	TGTGCCAGCAGCGGGGGCCCCTCCAGGGGGAAGGGATCACCCCTCCACTTT